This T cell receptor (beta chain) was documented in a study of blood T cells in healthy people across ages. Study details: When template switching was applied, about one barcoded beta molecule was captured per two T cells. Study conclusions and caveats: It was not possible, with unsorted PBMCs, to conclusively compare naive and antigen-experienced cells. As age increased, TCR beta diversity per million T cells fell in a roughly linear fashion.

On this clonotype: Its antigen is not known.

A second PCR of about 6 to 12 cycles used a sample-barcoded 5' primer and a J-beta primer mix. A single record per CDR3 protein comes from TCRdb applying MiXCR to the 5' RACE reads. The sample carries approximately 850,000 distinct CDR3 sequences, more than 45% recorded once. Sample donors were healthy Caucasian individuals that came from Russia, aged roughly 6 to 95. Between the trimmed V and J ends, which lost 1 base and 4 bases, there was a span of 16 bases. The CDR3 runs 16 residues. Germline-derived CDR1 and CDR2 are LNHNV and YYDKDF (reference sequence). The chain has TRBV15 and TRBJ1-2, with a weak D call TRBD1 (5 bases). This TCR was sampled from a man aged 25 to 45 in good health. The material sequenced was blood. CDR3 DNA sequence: TGTGCCACCAGCAGAGCCGCCGGGACGGTGACCTATGGCTACACCTTC. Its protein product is CATSRAAGTVTYGYTF.